The T cell receptor (beta chain) described here comes from a study of blood T cell repertoires in COVID-19. Study-level information: T cells, B-cell-depleted T cells, or PBMCs supplied cDNA or gDNA.

Profiling relied on immunoSEQ multiplex PCR, and the TCRdb table lists in-frame clones only, not all of them. The sample includes roughly 250,000 clones, 83% of them seen just once. Study members were between about 18 and 89 years old and lived in roughly 24 US regions. Allocation to cohorts depended on clinical history reported by the participants. Someone with COVID-19 had been met by exposed participants within 2 weeks before study entry. Germline lookup yields CDR1 MDHEN and CDR2 SYDVKM. The trim removed 6 bases at V and 6 bases at J, leaving 4 bases unmatched. CDR3 length: 13 amino acids. Sequencing input: PBMCs or T cells enriched from blood (not recorded which). The genes are TRBV28 and TRBJ1-2; 10 bases fit TRBD1. The receptor comes from a woman in her forties who had been exposed to COVID-19. This CDR3 is CASRGDRGHGYTF. DNA for the CDR3: TGTGCCAGCAGGGGCGACAGGGGGCATGGCTACACCTTC.